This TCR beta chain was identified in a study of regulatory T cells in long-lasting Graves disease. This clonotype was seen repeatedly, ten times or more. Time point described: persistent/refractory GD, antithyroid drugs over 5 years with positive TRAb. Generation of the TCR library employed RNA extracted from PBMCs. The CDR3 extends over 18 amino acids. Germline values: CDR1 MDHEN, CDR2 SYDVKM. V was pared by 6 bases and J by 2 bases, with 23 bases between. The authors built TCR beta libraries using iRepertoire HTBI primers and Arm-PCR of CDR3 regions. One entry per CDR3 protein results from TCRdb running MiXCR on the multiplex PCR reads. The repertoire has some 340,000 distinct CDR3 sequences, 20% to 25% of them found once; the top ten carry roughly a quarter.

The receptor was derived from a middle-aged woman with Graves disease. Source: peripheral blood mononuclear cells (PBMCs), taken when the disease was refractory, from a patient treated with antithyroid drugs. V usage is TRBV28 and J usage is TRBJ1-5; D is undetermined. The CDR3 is CASRKDRALLKRNQPQHF. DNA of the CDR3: TGTGCCAGCAGGAAAGATAGGGCCCTCCTCAAGCGCAATCAGCCCCAGCATTTT.